This is a list of T cell receptor beta chains from one sample in a study of cytomegalovirus exposure and HLA in healthy donors. Clones were sequenced by immunoSEQ multiplex PCR, and TCRdb holds only the in-frame ones, with some missing. The sample lists approximately 140,000 clones, just under 85% occurring once. The sequenced material came from PBMCs. These receptor sequences come from a woman in her 40s in good health and CMV-seronegative. CDR3s include the opening cysteine and the closing phenylalanine or tryptophan. A D gene is named only where the DNA matches it firmly. A row's size may be missing; if present it is once, few, many or a size class.

d_call j_call clone_size v_call cdr3_aa cdr3_nt
TRBD1 TRBJ1-1 few TRBV19 CASRPWTGSNTEAFF TGTGCCAGTAGGCCTTGGACAGGCTCGAACACTGAAGCTTTCTTT
- TRBJ2-7 - TRBV19 CASSNAGRTYEQYF TGTGCCAGTAGTAATGCTGGCAGGACCTACGAGCAGTACTTC
- TRBJ2-1 - TRBV7-3 CASSEAQGMLNEQFF TGTGCCAGCAGCGAAGCCCAGGGAATGTTGAATGAGCAGTTCTTC
- TRBJ2-6 - TRBV7-9 CASSTTSGANVLTF TGTGCCAGCAGCACGACATCTGGGGCCAACGTCCTGACTTTC
- TRBJ2-1 - TRBV5-1 CASSSTRAGVYNEQFF TGCGCCAGCAGCTCAACCAGGGCAGGGGTCTACAATGAGCAGTTCTTC
- TRBJ1-5 - TRBV7-2 CASSLGQPNQPQHF TGTGCCAGCAGCTTAGGACAGCCAAATCAGCCCCAGCATTTT
- TRBJ2-7 - TRBV5-1 CASMEGLVTAYKYEQYF TGCGCCAGCATGGAGGGTCTCGTCACAGCTTATAAGTACGAGCAGTACTTC
TRBD2 TRBJ2-1 few TRBV7-3 CASSLRAGRASNEQFF TGTGCCAGCAGCTTAAGAGCCGGGAGGGCCTCCAATGAGCAGTTCTTC
- TRBJ2-4 - TRBV13 CASSPGVAAKNIQYF TGTGCCAGCAGCCCTGGAGTGGCGGCCAAAAACATTCAGTACTTC
- TRBJ2-7 - TRBV7-2 CASSFGVLSSYEQYF TGTGCCAGCAGCTTCGGGGTACTATCCTCCTACGAGCAGTACTTC
- TRBJ2-1 - TRBV4-2 CASSQGAAEQFF TGTGCCAGCAGCCAAGGAGCAGCGGAGCAGTTCTTC
TRBD1 TRBJ2-1 few TRBV27 CASSSGQGTSVNPVDEQFF TGTGCCAGCAGTTCAGGACAGGGTACCTCAGTAAATCCGGTCGATGAGCAGTTCTTC
- TRBJ2-1 - TRBV4-2 CASSQPNGEQFF TGTGCCAGCAGCCAACCTAATGGTGAGCAGTTCTTC
TRBD1 TRBJ2-3 - TRBV13 CASSSDRVGTDTQYF TGTGCCAGCAGCTCCGACAGGGTGGGCACAGATACGCAGTATTTT
TRBD2 TRBJ2-3 - TRBV6-1 CASSERTSVFNTDTQYF TGTGCCAGCAGTGAACGGACTAGCGTTTTTAACACAGATACGCAGTATTTT
TRBD1 TRBJ2-7 - TRBV11-2 CASRPNRGPHYEQYF TGTGCCAGCAGACCGAACAGGGGGCCACACTACGAGCAGTACTTC
TRBD2 TRBJ2-1 - TRBV5-1 CASSPGSGESYNEQFF TGCGCCAGCAGCCCCGGTAGCGGGGAATCCTACAATGAGCAGTTCTTC
- TRBJ2-5 - TRBV28 CASSFQQETQYF TGTGCCAGCAGTTTCCAGCAAGAGACCCAGTACTTC
- TRBJ2-2 - TRBV30 CAWSRGPGELFF TGTGCCTGGTCAAGGGGCCCCGGGGAGCTGTTTTTT
- TRBJ2-7 - TRBV18 CASSYYRDTSYEQYF TGTGCCAGCTCGTACTACCGGGACACGTCCTACGAGCAGTACTTC
TRBD1 TRBJ2-7 - TRBV27 CASSLWDRQYEQYF TGTGCCAGCAGTTTATGGGACAGGCAGTACGAGCAGTACTTC